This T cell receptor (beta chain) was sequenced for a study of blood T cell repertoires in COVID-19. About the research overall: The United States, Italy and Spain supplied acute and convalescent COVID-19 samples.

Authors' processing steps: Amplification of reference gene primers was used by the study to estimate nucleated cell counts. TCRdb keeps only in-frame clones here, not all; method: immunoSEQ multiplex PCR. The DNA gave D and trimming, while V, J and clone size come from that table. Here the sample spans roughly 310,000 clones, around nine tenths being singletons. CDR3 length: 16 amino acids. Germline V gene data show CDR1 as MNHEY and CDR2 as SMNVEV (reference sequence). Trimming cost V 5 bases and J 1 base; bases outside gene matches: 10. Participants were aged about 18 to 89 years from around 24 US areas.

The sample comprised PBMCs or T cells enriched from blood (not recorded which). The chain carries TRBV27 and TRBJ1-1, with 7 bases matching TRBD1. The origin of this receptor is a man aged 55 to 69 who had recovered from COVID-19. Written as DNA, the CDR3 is TGTGCCAGCAGTCAGAGACAGGGTAGGGGGAACACTGAAGCTTTCTTT. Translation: CASSQRQGRGNTEAFF.